The following is a TCR beta chain sequence with its context. Its matching antigen is unknown. These data come from a study of T cells expressing NK-cell markers. Study details: Beta-chain profiling covered CD3+CD56+NKG2C+, CD3+CD56+NKG2C- and CD3+CD56-NKG2C+ sorted subsets. Study outcomes and limitations: Each of six donors carried dominant NKG2C+ clonotypes accounting for roughly 1.0-7.0% of CD8+ T cells.

The CDR3 spans 15 residues. Germline CDR1 reads SGHTA; CDR2 reads FQGNSA. Scientists made TCR beta cDNA using 5'RACE template switching with UMIs. TCRdb reprocessed the 5' RACE reads and keeps a single row for each CDR3 protein, giving no DNA. This table lists roughly 430,000 distinct CDR3 sequences. The TCR comes from a woman between 18 and 75 years old in good health. Sequencing was carried out using blood T cells: a sorted CD56 or NKG2C T cell subset, CD4+ or CD8+ T cells, or bulk PBMC T cells (not recorded which). This sequence joins TRBV7-2 and TRBJ2-2; lacking DNA, the TRBD2 call made by TCRdb goes unchecked. CDR3 in amino acids: CASSLARAGTGELFF.